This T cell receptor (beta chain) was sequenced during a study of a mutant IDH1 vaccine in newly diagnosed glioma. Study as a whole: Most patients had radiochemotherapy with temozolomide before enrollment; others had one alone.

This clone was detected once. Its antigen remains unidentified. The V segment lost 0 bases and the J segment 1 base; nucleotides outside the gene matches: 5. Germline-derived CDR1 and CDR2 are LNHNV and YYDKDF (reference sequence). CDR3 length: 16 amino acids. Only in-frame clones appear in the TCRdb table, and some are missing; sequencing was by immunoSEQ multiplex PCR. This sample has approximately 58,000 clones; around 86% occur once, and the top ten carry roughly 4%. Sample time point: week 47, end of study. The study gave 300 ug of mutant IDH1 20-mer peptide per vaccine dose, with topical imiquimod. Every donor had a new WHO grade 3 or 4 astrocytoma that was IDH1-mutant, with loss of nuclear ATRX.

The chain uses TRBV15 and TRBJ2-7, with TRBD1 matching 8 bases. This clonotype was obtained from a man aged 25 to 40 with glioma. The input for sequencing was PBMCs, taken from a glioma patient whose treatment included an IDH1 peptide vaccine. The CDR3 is CATSRDLRQGSYEQYF. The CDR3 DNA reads TGTGCCACCAGCAGAGATCTTAGACAGGGGTCCTACGAGCAGTACTTC.